These 5 T cell receptor beta chains share one sample of origin, sequenced in a study of T cell responses to AZD1222 COVID-19 vaccine. Here immunoSEQ multiplex PCR was the method, and the copy in TCRdb shows in-frame clones only, minus some. The sample includes around 140,000 clones, around 93% of them seen just once. Sequenced here: peripheral blood, sampled on day 0 of AZD1222 vaccination. The receptors shown here come from an adult in good health.

The chain links TRBV6-5 to TRBJ2-7; TRBD2 is a possible D gene (5 bases). Trimming cost V 6 bases and J 2 bases, with 14 bases left between them. Germline CDR1 reads MNHEY; CDR2 reads SVGAGI. The CDR3 covers 14 residues. In DNA, the CDR3 is TGTGCCAGCAGCCCCGGGATCTCTCCCTACGAGCAGTACTTC. The encoded protein is CASSPGISPYEQYF.

The chain employs TRBV19 and TRBJ2-3, with TRBD2 matching 10 bases. Losses at the gene ends were 5 bases for V and 7 bases for J; bases not matched to a gene: 9. CDR1 and CDR2 (germline): LNHDA, SQIVND (reference sequence). The CDR3 is made up of 15 amino acids. The chain's CDR3 is CASSPTSGTANTQYF. The CDR3 DNA reads TGTGCCAGTAGTCCCACTAGCGGGACCGCCAATACGCAGTATTTT.

This sequence joins TRBV29-1 and TRBJ1-1, with D maybe TRBD1 (5 bases). The CDR3 is made up of 11 amino acids. Per germline, CDR1 SQVTM and CDR2 ANQGSEA. Deletions cut 4 bases from V and 10 bases from J, with 13 bases between. CDR3 nucleotide sequence: TGCAGCGTTGGTTGGCAGGGCGGAGCTTTCTTT. Translating gives CSVGWQGGAFF.

As DNA, the CDR3 is TGTGCCAGTAGTATTTCGGCCACCGCAAATGAAAAACTGTTTTTT. It is translated as CASSISATANEKLFF. The V call is TRBV19, the J call TRBJ1-4; D is unresolved. V lost 3 bases and J 5 bases, leaving 13 bases between the germline ends. The CDR3 is made up of 15 amino acids. Germline-derived CDR1 and CDR2 are LNHDA and SQIVND (reference sequence).

This rearrangement joins TRBV7-2 to TRBJ2-3; the match to TRBD2 covers 12 bases. CDR3 length: 19 amino acids. Germline V lookup: CDR1 SGHTA, CDR2 FQGNSA. With V trimmed by 5 bases and J by 2 bases, 14 bases remained unmatched. The DNA of the CDR3 is TGTGCCAGCAGCCCTTCCATCGGGCTAGCGGGAGGGTACACAGATACGCAGTATTTT. Protein product: CASSPSIGLAGGYTDTQYF.